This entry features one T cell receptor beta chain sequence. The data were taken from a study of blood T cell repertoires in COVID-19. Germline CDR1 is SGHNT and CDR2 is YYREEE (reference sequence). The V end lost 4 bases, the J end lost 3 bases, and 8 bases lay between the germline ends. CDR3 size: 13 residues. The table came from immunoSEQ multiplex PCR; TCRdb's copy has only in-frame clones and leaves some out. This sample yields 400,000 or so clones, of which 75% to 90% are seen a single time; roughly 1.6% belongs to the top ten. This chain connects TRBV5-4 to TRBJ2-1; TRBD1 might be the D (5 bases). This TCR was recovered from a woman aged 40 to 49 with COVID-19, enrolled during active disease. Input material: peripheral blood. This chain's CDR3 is CASSPQGYNEQFF. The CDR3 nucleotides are TGTGCCAGCAGCCCCCAGGGCTACAATGAGCAGTTCTTC.